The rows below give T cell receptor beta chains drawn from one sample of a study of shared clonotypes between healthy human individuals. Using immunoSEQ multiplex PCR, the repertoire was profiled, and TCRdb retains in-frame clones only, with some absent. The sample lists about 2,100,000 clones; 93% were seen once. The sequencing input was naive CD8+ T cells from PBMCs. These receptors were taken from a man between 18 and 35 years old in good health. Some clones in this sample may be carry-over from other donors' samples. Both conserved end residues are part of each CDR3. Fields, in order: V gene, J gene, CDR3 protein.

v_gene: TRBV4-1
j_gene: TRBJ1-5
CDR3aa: CASSQEDSRNQPQHF

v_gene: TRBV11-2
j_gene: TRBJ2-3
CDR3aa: CASAYFTDTQYF

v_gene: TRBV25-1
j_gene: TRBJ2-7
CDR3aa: CASSDLSVGGEQYF

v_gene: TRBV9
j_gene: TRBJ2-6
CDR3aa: CASSVRFSGTGANVLTF

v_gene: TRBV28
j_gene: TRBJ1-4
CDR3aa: CASSLLGTGVEKLFF

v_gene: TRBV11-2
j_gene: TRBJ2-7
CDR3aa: CASSFVWGASHEQYF

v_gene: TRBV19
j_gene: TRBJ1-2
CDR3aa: CASSDGLYGYTF

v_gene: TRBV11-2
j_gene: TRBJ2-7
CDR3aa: CASSLGPGFEQYF

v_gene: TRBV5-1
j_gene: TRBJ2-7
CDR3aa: CASSSSFTGVAYEQYF

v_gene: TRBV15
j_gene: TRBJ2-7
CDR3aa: CATSSAGTSRTYEQYF

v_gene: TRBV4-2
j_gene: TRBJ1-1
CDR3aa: CASSQTERVLKAFF

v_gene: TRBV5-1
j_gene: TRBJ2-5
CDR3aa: CASSPGRSAETQYF

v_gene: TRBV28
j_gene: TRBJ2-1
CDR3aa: CASSSLQSGTNEQFF

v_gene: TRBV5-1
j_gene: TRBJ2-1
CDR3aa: CASSPRHRGLYNEQFF

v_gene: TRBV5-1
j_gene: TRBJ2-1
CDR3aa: CASSLGAGLADNEQFF

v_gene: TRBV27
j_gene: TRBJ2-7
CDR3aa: CASSLPSLAGDPYEQYF

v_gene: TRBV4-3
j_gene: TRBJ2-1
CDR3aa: CASSQDSTRIYNEQFF

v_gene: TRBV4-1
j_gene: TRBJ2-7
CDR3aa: CATNLKTGPYEQYF

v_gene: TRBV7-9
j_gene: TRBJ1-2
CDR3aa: CASRPDRGRHYGYTF

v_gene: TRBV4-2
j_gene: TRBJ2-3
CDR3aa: CASSLFVGDAQYF

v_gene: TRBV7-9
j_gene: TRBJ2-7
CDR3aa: CASSFPWDSVLVQYF

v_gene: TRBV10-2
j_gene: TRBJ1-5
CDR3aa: CASNEGLLTEPQHF

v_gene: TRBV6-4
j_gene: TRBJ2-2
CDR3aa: CASSGVFNSNTGELFF

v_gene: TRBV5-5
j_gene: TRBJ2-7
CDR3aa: CASSLFPGDEQYF

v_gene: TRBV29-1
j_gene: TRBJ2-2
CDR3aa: CSVEANTGELFF

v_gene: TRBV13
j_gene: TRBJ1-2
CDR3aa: CASSLGTGRNYGYTF

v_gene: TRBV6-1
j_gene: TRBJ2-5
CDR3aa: CASRGLAGVDQYF

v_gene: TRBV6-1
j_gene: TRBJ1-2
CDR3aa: CASSEPGQGLGYTF

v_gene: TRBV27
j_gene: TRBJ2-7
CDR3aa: CASRRTPAYEQYF

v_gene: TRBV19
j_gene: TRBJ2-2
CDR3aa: CASSAGLANTGELFF

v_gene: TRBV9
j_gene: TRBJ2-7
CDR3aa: CASSVGGESSYEQYF

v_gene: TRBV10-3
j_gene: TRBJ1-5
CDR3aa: CAISEGRGEQPQHF

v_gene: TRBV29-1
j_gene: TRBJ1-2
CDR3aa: CSVGEGRFNYGYTF

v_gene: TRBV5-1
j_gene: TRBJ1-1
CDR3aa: CASSLAGFMNTEAFF

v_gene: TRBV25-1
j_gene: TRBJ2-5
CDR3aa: CASNKGGETQYF

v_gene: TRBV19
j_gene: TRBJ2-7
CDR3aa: CASSIRAGYYEQYF

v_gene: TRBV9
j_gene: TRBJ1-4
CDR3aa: CASSGGRTINEKLFF

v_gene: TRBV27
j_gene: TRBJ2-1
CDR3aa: CASSDSSGRSYNEQFF

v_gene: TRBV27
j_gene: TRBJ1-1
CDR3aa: CASSLSVGSGRTEAFF